The sequence of this T cell receptor beta chain was determined in a study of blood T cell repertoires in COVID-19. About the study: Sites across the United States, Italy and Spain contributed samples from acute and convalescent COVID-19. T cells, B-cell-depleted T cells, or PBMCs provided the cDNA or gDNA that served as material.

After removal of 4 bases from V and 5 bases from J, the junction contained 5 bases not matched to a gene. This CDR3 contains 14 residues. In germline, CDR1 is SGHTA, CDR2 FQGTGA. Methods used by the authors: Reference gene primer amplification yielded estimated nucleated cell counts. Here immunoSEQ multiplex PCR was the method, and the copy in TCRdb shows in-frame clones only, minus some. V, J and clone size derive from that table, while D and trimming were established from the DNA sequence. Of about 210,000 clones listed, less than 85% were seen once; the top ten hold over 6%. While infection was still active, Seattle patients were enrolled and then followed longitudinally.

The sample comprised peripheral blood. This sequence was found in a woman at least 80 years old with COVID-19, enrolled during active disease. The chain recombines TRBV7-3 with TRBJ1-1; 9 bases line up with TRBD1. DNA for the CDR3: TGTGCCAGCAGCTCCGAACAGGGGGCGACTGAAGCTTTCTTT. It specifies CASSSEQGATEAFF.